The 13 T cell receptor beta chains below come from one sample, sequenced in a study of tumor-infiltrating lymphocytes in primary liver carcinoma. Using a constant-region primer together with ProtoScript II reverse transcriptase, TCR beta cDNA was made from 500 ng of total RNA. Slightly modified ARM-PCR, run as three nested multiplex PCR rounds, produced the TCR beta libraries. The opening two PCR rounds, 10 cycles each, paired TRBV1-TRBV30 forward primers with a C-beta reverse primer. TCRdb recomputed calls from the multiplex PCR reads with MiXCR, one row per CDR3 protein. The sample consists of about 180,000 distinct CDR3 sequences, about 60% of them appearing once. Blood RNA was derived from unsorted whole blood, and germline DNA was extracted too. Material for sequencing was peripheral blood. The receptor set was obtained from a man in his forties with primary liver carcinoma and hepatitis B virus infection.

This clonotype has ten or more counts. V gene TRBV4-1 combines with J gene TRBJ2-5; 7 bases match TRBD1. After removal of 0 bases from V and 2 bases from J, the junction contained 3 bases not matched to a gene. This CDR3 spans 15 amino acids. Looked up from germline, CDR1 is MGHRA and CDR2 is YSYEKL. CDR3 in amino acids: CASSQDRGQQETQYF. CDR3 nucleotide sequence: TGCGCCAGCAGCCAAGATCGGGGACAGCAAGAGACCCAGTACTTC.

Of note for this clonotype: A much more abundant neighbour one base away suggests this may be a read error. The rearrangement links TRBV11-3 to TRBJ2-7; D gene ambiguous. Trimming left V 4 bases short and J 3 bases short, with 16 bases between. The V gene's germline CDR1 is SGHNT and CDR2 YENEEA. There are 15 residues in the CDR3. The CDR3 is CASSSWGTDVYEQYF. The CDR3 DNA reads TGTGCCAGCAGCTCTTGGGGAACGGATGTCTACGAGCAGTACTTC.

The CDR3 loop reads CASSYGPDYEQYF. The CDR3, as DNA: TGTGCCAGCAGTTACGGGCCCGACTACGAGCAGTACTTC. This chain connects TRBV6-6 to TRBJ2-7; D gene uncertain. CDR3 length: 13 amino acids. From germline, CDR1 is MNHNY and CDR2 SVGAGI (reference sequence). The V gene lost 2 bases and the J gene lost 3 bases, with 8 bases spanning the gap.

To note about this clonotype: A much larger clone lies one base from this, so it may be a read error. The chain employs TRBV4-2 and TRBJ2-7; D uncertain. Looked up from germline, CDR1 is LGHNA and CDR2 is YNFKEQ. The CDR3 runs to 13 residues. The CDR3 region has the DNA TGTGCCAGCAGCCAAGATACCCTCTACGAGCAGCACTTC. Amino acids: CASSQDTLYEQHF.

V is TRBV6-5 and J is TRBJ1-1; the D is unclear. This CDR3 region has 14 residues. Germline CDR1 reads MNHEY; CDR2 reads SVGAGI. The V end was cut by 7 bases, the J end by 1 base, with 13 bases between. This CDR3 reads CASTHPGENTEAFF. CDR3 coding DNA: TGTGCCAGCACCCACCCAGGCGAGAACACTGAAGCTTTCTTT.

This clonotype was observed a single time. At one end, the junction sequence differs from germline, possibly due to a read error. The CDR3 sequence: CASRLEIWNTEAFF. The CDR3 DNA sequence: TGTGCCAGCAGGTTAGAGATATGGAACACTGAAGCTTTCTTT. The chain couples TRBV7-8 to TRBJ1-1, with unresolved D. The V gene's germline CDR1 is SGHVS and CDR2 FQNEAQ. The CDR3 has 14 amino acids.

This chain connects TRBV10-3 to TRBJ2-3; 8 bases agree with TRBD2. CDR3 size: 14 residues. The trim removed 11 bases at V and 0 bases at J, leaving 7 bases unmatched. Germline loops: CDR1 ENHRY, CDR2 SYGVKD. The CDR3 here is CAVTSGPSTDTQYF. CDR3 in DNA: TGTGCCGTCACTAGCGGACCTAGCACAGATACGCAGTATTTT.

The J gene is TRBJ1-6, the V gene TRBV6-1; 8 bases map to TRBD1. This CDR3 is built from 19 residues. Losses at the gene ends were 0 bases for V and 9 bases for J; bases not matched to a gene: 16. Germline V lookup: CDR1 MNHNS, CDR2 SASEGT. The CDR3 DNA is TGTGCCAGCAGTGAAGCGCTTCCCATCAGGACAGGGTTCCGTTCACCCCTCCACTTT. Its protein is CASSEALPIRTGFRSPLHF.

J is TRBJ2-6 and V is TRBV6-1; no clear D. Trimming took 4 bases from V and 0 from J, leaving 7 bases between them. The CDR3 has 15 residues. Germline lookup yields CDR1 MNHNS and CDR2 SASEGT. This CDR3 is CASSGVFSGANVLTF. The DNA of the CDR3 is TGTGCCAGCAGTGGGGTCTTCTCTGGGGCCAACGTCCTGACTTTC.

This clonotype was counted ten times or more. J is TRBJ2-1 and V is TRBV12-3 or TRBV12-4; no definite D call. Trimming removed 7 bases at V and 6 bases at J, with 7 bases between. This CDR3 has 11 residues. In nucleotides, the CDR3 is TGTGCCAGCACCATTGGCAATGAGCAGTTCTTC. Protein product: CASTIGNEQFF.

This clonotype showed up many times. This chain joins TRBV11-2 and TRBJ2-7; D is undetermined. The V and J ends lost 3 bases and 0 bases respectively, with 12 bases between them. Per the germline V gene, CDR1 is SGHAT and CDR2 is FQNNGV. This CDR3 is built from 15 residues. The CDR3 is CASSFGRESSYEQYF. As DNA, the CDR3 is TGTGCCAGCAGCTTTGGTAGGGAAAGCTCCTACGAGCAGTACTTC.

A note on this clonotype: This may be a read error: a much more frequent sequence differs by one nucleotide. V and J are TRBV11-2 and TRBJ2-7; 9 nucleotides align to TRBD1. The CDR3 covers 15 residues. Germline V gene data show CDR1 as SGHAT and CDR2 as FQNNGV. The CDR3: CARSPLDRGGYKQYF. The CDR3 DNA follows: TGTGCCAGAAGCCCCTTGGACAGGGGTGGCTACAAGCAGTACTTC.

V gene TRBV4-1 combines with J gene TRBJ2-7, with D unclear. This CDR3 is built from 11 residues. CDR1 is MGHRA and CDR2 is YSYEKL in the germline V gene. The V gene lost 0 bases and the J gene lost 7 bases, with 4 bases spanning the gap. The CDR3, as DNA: TGCGCCAGCAGCCAAGATCGGGAGCAGTACTTC. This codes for CASSQDREQYF.